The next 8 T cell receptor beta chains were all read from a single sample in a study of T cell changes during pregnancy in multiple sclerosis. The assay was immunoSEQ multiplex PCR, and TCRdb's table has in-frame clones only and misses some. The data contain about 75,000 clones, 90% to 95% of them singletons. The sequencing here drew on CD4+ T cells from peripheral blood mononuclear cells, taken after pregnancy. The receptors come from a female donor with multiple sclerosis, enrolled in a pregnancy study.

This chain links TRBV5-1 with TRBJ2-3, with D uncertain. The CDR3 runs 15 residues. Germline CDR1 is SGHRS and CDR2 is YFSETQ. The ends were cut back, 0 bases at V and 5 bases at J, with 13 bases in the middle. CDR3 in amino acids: CASSLGPGLGDTQYF. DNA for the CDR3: TGCGCCAGCAGCTTGGGGCCGGGTCTGGGAGATACGCAGTATTTT.

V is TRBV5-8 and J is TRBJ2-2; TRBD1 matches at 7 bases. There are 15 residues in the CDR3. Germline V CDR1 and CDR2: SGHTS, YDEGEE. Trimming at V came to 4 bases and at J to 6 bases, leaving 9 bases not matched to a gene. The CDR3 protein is CASSLKGAGAGELFF. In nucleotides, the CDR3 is TGTGCCAGCAGCCTTAAGGGGGCGGGCGCCGGGGAGCTGTTTTTT.

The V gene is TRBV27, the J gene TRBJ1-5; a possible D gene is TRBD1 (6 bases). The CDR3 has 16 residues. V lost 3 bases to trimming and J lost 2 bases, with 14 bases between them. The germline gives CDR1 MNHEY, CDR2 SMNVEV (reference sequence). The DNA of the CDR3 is TGTGCCAGCAGTTTTCGTGGGGCAGGGGGCAATCAGCCCCAGCATTTT. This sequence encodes CASSFRGAGGNQPQHF.

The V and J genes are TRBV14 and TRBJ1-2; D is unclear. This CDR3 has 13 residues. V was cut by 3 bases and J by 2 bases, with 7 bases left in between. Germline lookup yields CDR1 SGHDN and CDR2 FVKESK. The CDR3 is CASSHVTNYGYTF. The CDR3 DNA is TGTGCCAGCAGCCACGTAACAAACTATGGCTACACCTTC.

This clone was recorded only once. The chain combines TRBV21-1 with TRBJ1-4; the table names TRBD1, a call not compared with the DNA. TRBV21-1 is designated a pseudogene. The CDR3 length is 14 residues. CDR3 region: CASSKGTGDEKLFF. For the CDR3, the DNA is TGTGCCAGCAGCAAAGGGACAGGGGATGAAAAACTGTTTTTT.

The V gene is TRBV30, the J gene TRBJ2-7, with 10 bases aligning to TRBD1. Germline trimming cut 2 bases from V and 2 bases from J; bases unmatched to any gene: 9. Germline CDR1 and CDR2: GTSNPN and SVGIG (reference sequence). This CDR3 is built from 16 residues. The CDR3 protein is CAWSRGGQGSAYEQYF. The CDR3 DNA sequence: TGTGCCTGGAGTCGAGGGGGACAGGGGTCAGCCTACGAGCAGTACTTC.

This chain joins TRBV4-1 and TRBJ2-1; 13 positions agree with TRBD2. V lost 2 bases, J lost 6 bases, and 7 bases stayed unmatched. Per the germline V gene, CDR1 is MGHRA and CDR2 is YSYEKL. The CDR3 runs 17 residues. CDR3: CASSQWDGTSGTNEQFF. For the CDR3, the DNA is TGCGCCAGCAGCCAATGGGACGGGACTAGCGGGACCAATGAGCAGTTCTTC.

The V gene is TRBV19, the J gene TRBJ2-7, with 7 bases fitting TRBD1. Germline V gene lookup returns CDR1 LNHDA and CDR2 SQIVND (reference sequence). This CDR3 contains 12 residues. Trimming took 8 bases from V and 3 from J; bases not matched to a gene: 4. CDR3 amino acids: CASGDSRYEQYF. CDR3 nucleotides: TGTGCCAGTGGGGACAGCCGCTACGAGCAGTACTTC.